These 9 T cell receptor beta chains were sequenced from one sample in a study of CD8+CD57+ T cells in acquired aplastic anemia. Genomic DNA served as template for TCR beta VDJ and CDR3 profiling. TCRdb passed the reads through MiXCR, listing each CDR3 protein once. The sample includes some 120,000 distinct CDR3 sequences, about two fifths of them seen just once. Sequenced patients had shown CD8+CD57+ cell expansion by flow cytometry. Sequencing was performed on sorted CD4+, CD8+, or CD8+CD57+ T cells (not recorded which) from PBMCs. The receptor set was obtained from a human donor with aplastic anemia.

The sample holds many counts of this clonotype. V gene TRBV10-3 combines with J gene TRBJ2-7, with TRBD1 identical over 10 bases. The CDR3 runs to 15 residues. Germline values: CDR1 ENHRY, CDR2 SYGVKD. V trimming: 10 bases; J trimming: 1 base; junction bases outside the gene matches: 10. The CDR3 DNA reads TGTGCCACCTATGGTAGGGACAGGGGATCCTACGAGCAGTACTTC. As protein: CATYGRDRGSYEQYF.

The chain recombines TRBV5-4 with TRBJ2-1; 9 positions agree with TRBD2. V lost 0 bases to trimming and J lost 6 bases; unmatched junction nucleotides: 4. The CDR3 spans 15 residues. Germline loops: CDR1 SGHNT, CDR2 YYREEE (reference sequence). The CDR3 reads CASSLESGGINEQFF. CDR3 nucleotide sequence: TGTGCCAGCAGCTTGGAAAGCGGGGGGATCAATGAGCAGTTCTTC. Variable domain in full (rest from reference TRBV5-4 and TRBJ2-1): ETGVTQSPTHLIKTRGQQVTLRCSSQSGHNTVSWYQQALGQGPQFIFQYYREEENGRGNFPPRFSGLQFPNYSSELNVNALELDDSALYLCASSLESGGINEQFFGPGTRLTVL.

V is TRBV2 and J is TRBJ2-7; the D call may be TRBD1 or TRBD2 (5 bases each). Germline V lookup: CDR1 SNHLY, CDR2 FYNNEI. This CDR3 has 11 residues. V was shortened by 8 bases and J by 7 bases, with 12 bases between the two germline ends. The CDR3, as DNA: TGTGCCAGCTTGGGGACGCGAGAGCAGTACTTC. Amino acid sequence: CASLGTREQYF.

This clonotype came up many times. The chain is built from TRBV6-2 or TRBV6-3 and TRBJ1-5; D is undetermined. Germline CDR1 is MNHEY and CDR2 is SVGEGT. Trimming removed 5 bases from V and 1 base from J, with 12 bases in between. This CDR3 contains 15 residues. The CDR3 spells CASSPGFWSNQPQHF. Written as DNA, the CDR3 is TGTGCCAGCAGTCCCGGGTTCTGGAGCAATCAGCCCCAGCATTTT.

This clonotype qualifies as medium-sized. The V call is TRBV2, the J call TRBJ1-6; D is ambiguous. V lost 4 bases and J 10 bases, leaving 11 bases between the germline ends. Per germline, CDR1 SNHLY and CDR2 FYNNEI. The CDR3 is 13 residues long. CDR3 amino acids: CASSANLQSPLHF. The CDR3 nucleotides are TGTGCCAGCAGTGCGAACCTCCAATCACCCCTCCACTTT.

This chain links TRBV10-1 with TRBJ1-5; tentative D call: TRBD1 (5 bases). The CDR3 is 16 residues long. Trimming removed 7 bases at V and 5 bases at J, with 21 bases between. The germline CDR1 and CDR2 sequences are WNHNN and SYGVQD (reference sequence). This chain's CDR3 is CASTQGRRARDQPQHF. The CDR3 nucleotides are TGCGCCAGCACCCAGGGTAGGAGGGCCCGCGATCAGCCCCAGCATTTT.

This clonotype was observed many times. The J gene is TRBJ2-3, the V gene TRBV4-1, with D possibly being TRBD2 (5 bases). Trimming removed 4 bases from V and 0 bases from J, with 14 bases in between. The CDR3 contains 16 residues. Germline CDR1 MGHRA, CDR2 YSYEKL. CDR3 loop: CASSPFSRGSTDTQYF. CDR3 nucleotides: TGCGCCAGCAGCCCCTTCTCGAGAGGGAGCACAGATACGCAGTATTTT.

The chain is built from TRBV5-1 and TRBJ2-7, with a possible D match to TRBD2 (6 bases). This CDR3 contains 14 residues. Trimming took off 3 bases at V and 0 bases at J, with 10 bases between the two ends. Germline lookup yields CDR1 SGHRS and CDR2 YFSETQ. The CDR3 is CASSSRLDSYEQYF. In DNA, the CDR3 is TGCGCCAGCAGCTCGCGACTAGACTCCTACGAGCAGTACTTC.

This chain uses TRBV10-3 with TRBJ2-3, with D hard to call. The V gene's germline CDR1 is ENHRY and CDR2 SYGVKD. Trimming stripped 3 bases from V and 2 bases from J, with 12 bases between. The CDR3 contains 15 residues. CDR3 protein: CAISDPRKVTDTQYF. The CDR3 nucleotides read TGTGCCATCAGTGACCCTCGTAAAGTCACAGATACGCAGTATTTT.